Below, one T cell receptor beta chain is given with its context. Germline-derived CDR1 and CDR2 are SGHVS and FNYEAQ. The CDR3 is made up of 16 amino acids. V was clipped by 5 bases and J by 2 bases; unmatched bases: 6. Per the original methods: Estimates of nucleated cell counts were drawn from the amplification of reference gene primers. Method: immunoSEQ multiplex PCR; TCRdb's copy keeps in-frame clones and lacks some. That table is the source of V, J and clone size, and D and trimming were worked out from the DNA. This table holds about 140,000 clones, more than 60% found once. This sample was taken from a study of blood T cell repertoires in COVID-19. Looking at the study overall: T cells, B-cell-depleted T cells, or PBMCs supplied cDNA or gDNA.

This TCR was recovered from a middle-aged man with acute or convalescent COVID-19. The source material was peripheral blood. The chain has TRBV7-6 and TRBJ2-2; 9 bases match TRBD2. The CDR3: CASSPRSGGNTGELFF. DNA of the CDR3: TGTGCCAGCAGCCCACGTAGCGGGGGAAACACCGGGGAGCTGTTTTTT.